This T cell receptor (beta chain) was profiled in a study of metastatic and nonmetastatic thyroid tumors (dated by TCRdb to the early 2020s). Looking at the study overall: Repertoires from peripheral blood and from tumor or nodule tissue samples of malignant and benign thyroid patients were compared. Broader findings and caveats from the paper: TCR beta diversity was reported as significantly higher in malignant tumors than in benign nodules, in both blood and tumor samples.

Receptors were amplified or captured by PCR. This sample was sequenced with an Illumina HiSeq 4000. High-throughput sequencing was used to profile the CDR3 region of the TCR beta-chain in every patient. Processing in the source paper ran as follows. The researchers built a classifier to tell apart papillary thyroid cancer patients with distant metastasis, based on CDR3 differences among clinicopathological groups. The Shannon index was used to assess repertoire diversity, and the Morisita-Horn index was used to assess tumor-blood repertoire similarity. The public reads were reprocessed in TCRdb via fastp at Q25 and MiXCR, keeping in-frame beta chains. Clone size and V and J calls follow TCRdb, not the original study. This sample holds more than 8,000 clones; roughly 23% were observed only once. Roughly a sixth of the sample rests with the top ten. No patient had received any treatment before thyroid surgery. The study retrospectively analysed patient clinical samples collected from 2012 to 2018 using T-cell receptor beta sequencing.

The CDR3 runs 15 residues from the cysteine to the phenylalanine. CDR3 DNA only is kept here, 45 bases in frame from base 1. Taken from the germline V gene, the CDR1 and CDR2 loops are MGHRA and YSYEKL. Clipping removes 0 bases from V and 8 bases from J, with 5 as the unmatched junction base count. This clone appeared many times. The antigen it binds to is not known. The input lacks base qualities; no much larger clone sits a single base away. Recombination joined TRBV4-1 with TRBJ2-2, with 8 middle bases fitting TRBD1. The source of this sequence is a female donor with papillary thyroid cancer or a benign thyroid nodule (not recorded which). Some clones in this sample may be carry-over from other donors' samples. The source material was tumor tissue. The nucleotides are TGCGCCAGCAGCCAAGATCCCCAGGGGGCTGGGGAGCTGTTTTTT. It codes for CASSQDPQGAGELFF.